The clone carrying this T cell receptor (beta chain) was counted once. With 60 Vbeta and 13 Jbeta primers, the PCR was carried out. Assay: immunoSEQ multiplex PCR; the TCRdb copy retains only in-frame clones and omits some. The table shows about 130,000 clones, with approximately 69% occurring only once. The CDR3 covers 16 residues. Trimming took 0 bases from V and 4 from J; bases not matched to a gene: 6. This sample is drawn from a study of cytomegalovirus exposure and HLA in healthy donors. Study overall: Falling in the Caucasian-associated ancestry cluster were less than 85% of some 400 genotyped donors.

The rearrangement links TRBV23-1 to TRBJ2-7; TRBD1 matches 10 bases. TRBV23-1 is assigned to the ORF class and has an uncertain function. The TCR was taken from a man between 35 and 55 years old in good health and CMV-seropositive. Sequencing was done on a sample of PBMCs. The DNA for the CDR3 is TGCGCCAGCAGTCAATCGGGACAGGGGAGTGGGTACGAGCAGTACTTC. It translates to CASSQSGQGSGYEQYF.